Shown below are 32 T cell receptor beta chains from a single sample sequenced in a study of T-cell reconstitution after alpha-beta-depleted transplantation in children. As it was prepared, the TCRbeta library received unique molecular identifiers. TCRdb independently ran MiXCR on the PCR reads; one entry per CDR3 protein. This sample has under 750,000 distinct CDR3 sequences; under 30% occur once, and the top ten carry 13% to 15%. The sequencing here drew on PBMCs, mostly from graft donor cells, taken 360 days after TCRalphabeta/CD19-depleted stem cell transplant. The receptors here all came from a boy under two years old who had a stem cell transplant for acute myeloid leukemia, so the T cells may come from the graft donor.

This clonotype was observed once. The rearrangement joins TRBV24-1 to TRBJ2-1; maybe TRBD2 (5 bases). V shed 5 bases and J shed 0 bases, with 7 bases lying between them. This CDR3 comprises 14 residues. Germline-derived CDR1 and CDR2 are KGHDR and SFDVKD. DNA of the CDR3: TGTGCCACCAGTGTACGGGGCTCCTACAATGAGCAGTTCTTC. Amino acids: CATSVRGSYNEQFF.

The chain has TRBV5-5 and TRBJ1-2; 8 nucleotides align to TRBD1. Germline CDR1 is SGHKS and CDR2 is YYEKEE (reference sequence). The CDR3 extends over 13 amino acids. Trimming cost V 3 bases and J 8 bases; bases outside gene matches: 6. CDR3 loop: CASSSTGAGGYTF. Here the CDR3 DNA reads TGTGCCAGCAGCTCGACAGGGGCGGGGGGCTACACCTTC.

This clonotype occurred many times. The V call is TRBV15, the J call TRBJ2-5; TRBD1 matches 9 bases. CDR1 and CDR2 (germline): LNHNV, YYDKDF (reference sequence). The CDR3 consists of 15 residues. The V segment lost 2 bases and the J segment 3 bases; nucleotides outside the gene matches: 4. DNA for the CDR3: TGTGCCACCAGCAGAACCGGGACAGGGAAAGAGACCCAGTACTTC. Amino acid sequence: CATSRTGTGKETQYF.

J is TRBJ1-1 and V is TRBV15; tentatively, D is TRBD1 (5 bases). CDR1 and CDR2 from the germline V gene are LNHNV and YYDKDF (reference sequence). CDR3 length equals 12 residues. The ends were cut back, 2 bases at V and 5 bases at J, with 6 bases in the middle. CDR3 protein: CATSRKGTEAFF. The CDR3, as DNA: TGTGCCACCAGCAGAAAGGGGACTGAAGCTTTCTTT.

The rearrangement joins TRBV28 to TRBJ2-1; TRBD2 matches at 11 bases. The CDR3 length is 15 residues. Germline trimming cut 2 bases from V and 5 bases from J; bases unmatched to any gene: 2. Germline assignment: CDR1 MDHEN and CDR2 SYDVKM. DNA for the CDR3: TGTGCCAGCAGTTTAACACTAGCGGGGGACAATGAGCAGTTCTTC. Amino acid sequence: CASSLTLAGDNEQFF.

This clonotype was counted at least ten times. V gene TRBV5-1 combines with J gene TRBJ2-3; 13 bases align to TRBD2. Losses at the gene ends were 4 bases for V and 4 bases for J; bases not matched to a gene: 3. The CDR3 extends over 15 amino acids. Germline CDR1 and CDR2: SGHRS and YFSETQ. The DNA for the CDR3 is TGCGCCAGCAGCGAAACTAGCGGGGGGGCAGATACGCAGTATTTT. It translates to CASSETSGGADTQYF. Full variable domain (outside the CDR3, taken from reference TRBV5-1 and TRBJ2-3): KAGVTQTPRYLIKTRGQQVTLSCSPISGHRSVSWYQQTPGQGLQFLFEYFSETQRNKGNFPGRFSGRQFSNSRSEMNVSTLELGDSALYLCASSETSGGADTQYFGPGTRLTVL.

In its sample, this clonotype was seen a few times. The V and J genes are TRBV7-9 and TRBJ2-7, with D unresolved. Per the germline V gene, CDR1 is SEHNR and CDR2 is FQNEAQ (reference sequence). The V and J ends lost 7 bases and 5 bases respectively, with 15 bases between them. The CDR3 covers 13 residues. CDR3 sequence: CASTPPGRHEQYF. DNA for the CDR3: TGTGCCAGCACTCCTCCAGGTCGCCACGAGCAGTACTTC.

To note about this clonotype: This may be a read error: a much more frequent sequence differs by one nucleotide. The chain recombines TRBV20-1 with TRBJ2-3, with 10 bases matching TRBD2. The V and J ends lost 5 bases and 3 bases, in that order; junction bases with no gene match: 2. CDR1 DFQATT and CDR2 SNEGSKA come from the germline V gene (reference sequence). The CDR3 consists of 13 residues. CDR3 sequence (DNA): TGCAGTGCTGCTAGCGGGGGAACAGATACGCAGTATTTT. It is translated as CSAASGGTDTQYF.

This clonotype came up many times. The rearrangement uses TRBV30 and TRBJ2-1; D remains ambiguous. This CDR3 region has 13 residues. Trimming removed 0 bases at V and 0 bases at J, with 3 bases between. Germline CDR1 reads GTSNPN; CDR2 reads SVGIG (reference sequence). In DNA, the CDR3 is TGTGCCTGGAGTGTGGACTCCTACAATGAGCAGTTCTTC. Its translation: CAWSVDSYNEQFF.

A few counts support this clonotype. In DNA, the CDR3 is TGTGCCAGCAGTTTATACGGGACAGGGGATGATTTAGATACGCAGTATTTT. Its protein product is CASSLYGTGDDLDTQYF. The chain has TRBV12-3 or TRBV12-4 and TRBJ2-3, with 10 nucleotides matching TRBD1. This CDR3 has 17 residues. J lost 5 bases, V lost 2 bases, and 10 bases had no gene match.

The chain joins TRBV29-1 to TRBJ2-3; 11 nucleotides match TRBD1. Germline-derived CDR1 and CDR2 are SQVTM and ANQGSEA. The CDR3 consists of 20 residues. Trimming took 2 bases from V and 4 from J; bases not matched to a gene: 20. The CDR3 loop is CSVEIRTGGLRQVNPDTQYF. CDR3 nucleotides: TGCAGCGTTGAAATCCGGACAGGGGGCCTCCGACAGGTAAACCCAGATACGCAGTATTTT.

This clonotype was counted many times. The CDR3 sequence: CASSLEFGQGKETQYF. Written as DNA, the CDR3 is TGTGCCAGCAGCTTAGAGTTCGGACAGGGGAAAGAGACCCAGTACTTC. The rearrangement links TRBV7-9 to TRBJ2-5; TRBD1 matches at 9 bases. Germline V gene sequence: CDR1 SEHNR, CDR2 FQNEAQ (reference sequence). Trimming at V came to 1 base and at J to 3 bases, leaving 6 bases not matched to a gene. This CDR3 contains 16 residues.

In this sample, this clonotype turned up a few times. This chain joins TRBV27 and TRBJ2-3; weak D call: TRBD1 (6 bases). Trimming removed 4 bases at V and 4 bases at J, with 12 bases between. This CDR3 has 14 amino acids. The germline V gene encodes CDR1 MNHEY and CDR2 SMNVEV (reference sequence). In DNA form, the CDR3 reads TGTGCCAGCAGTTCAGTTGGGGGCGCAGATACGCAGTATTTT. Translation: CASSSVGGADTQYF.

V is TRBV9 and J is TRBJ2-3, with 11 bases fitting TRBD2. Germline CDR1 reads SGDLS; CDR2 reads YYNGEE. The CDR3 runs to 16 residues. V lost 0 bases, J lost 4 bases, and 4 bases stayed unmatched. The CDR3 DNA follows: TGTGCCAGCAGCGTAGTAGCGGGGGGGCCTCCAGATACGCAGTATTTT. The encoded protein is CASSVVAGGPPDTQYF. The complete variable domain, with remaining parts taken from reference TRBV9 and TRBJ2-3, reads DSGVTQTPKHLITATGQRVTLRCSPRSGDLSVYWYQQSLDQGLQFLIQYYNGEERAKGNILERFSAQQFPDLHSELNLSSLELGDSALYFCASSVVAGGPPDTQYFGPGTRLTVL.

This chain uses TRBV7-2 with TRBJ1-1; D is unclear. The CDR3 runs 10 residues. Germline V gene data show CDR1 as SGHTA and CDR2 as FQGNSA. Trimming removed 1 base from V and 8 bases from J, with 2 bases in between. CDR3 protein: CASSLVEAFF. DNA for the CDR3: TGTGCCAGCAGCTTAGTGGAAGCTTTCTTT.

This clonotype occurred once. The chain couples TRBV4-1 to TRBJ2-7; D unresolved. Trimming stripped 0 bases from V and 3 bases from J, with 12 bases between. Germline V lookup: CDR1 MGHRA, CDR2 YSYEKL. CDR3 length equals 15 residues. CDR3 bases: TGCGCCAGCAGCCAAGAGGGCACGCCCGACTACGAGCAGTACGTC. As protein: CASSQEGTPDYEQYV.

The chain carries TRBV7-9 and TRBJ2-2; D remains unclear. The CDR3 loop spans 14 amino acids. Trimming removed 2 bases from V and 4 bases from J, with 8 bases in between. CDR1 is SEHNR, CDR2 FQNEAQ, per germline (reference sequence). CDR3 region: CASSLKGTTGELFF. CDR3 DNA: TGTGCCAGCAGCTTAAAGGGTACCACCGGGGAGCTGTTTTTT. The entire variable domain, with the rest obtained from reference TRBV7-9 and TRBJ2-2, is as follows: DTGVSQNPRHKITKRGQNVTFRCDPISEHNRLYWYRQTLGQGPEFLTYFQNEAQLEKSRLLSDRFSAERPKGSFSTLEIQRTEQGDSAMYLCASSLKGTTGELFFGEGSRLTVL.

This clonotype was seen ten or more times. The chain couples TRBV25-1 to TRBJ1-1, with 7 bases aligning to TRBD1. The CDR3 runs 16 residues. Germline V gene sequence: CDR1 MGHDK, CDR2 SYGVNS. V was pared by 1 base and J by 0 bases, with 5 bases of the junction left unmatched. The CDR3 loop reads CASSEWGDRVNTEAFF. The CDR3, as DNA: TGTGCCAGCAGTGAATGGGGAGACAGGGTGAACACTGAAGCTTTCTTT. Supplemented by reference TRBV25-1 and TRBJ1-1, the full variable domain reads EADIYQTPRYLVIGTGKKITLECSQTMGHDKMYWYQQDPGMELHLIHYSYGVNSTEKGDLSSESTVSRIRTEHFPLTLESARPSHTSQYLCASSEWGDRVNTEAFFGQGTRLTVV.

The rearrangement joins TRBV2 to TRBJ2-2; D possibly uses TRBD1 or TRBD2 (5 bases each). The CDR3 is made up of 15 amino acids. The V end lost 2 bases, the J end lost 4 bases, and 11 bases lay between the germline ends. Per the germline V gene, CDR1 is SNHLY and CDR2 is FYNNEI. The CDR3 DNA sequence: TGTGCCAGCAGTGAACCCATTGGGGGCACCGGGGAGCTGTTTTTT. Residues: CASSEPIGGTGELFF.

This clonotype was found a few times. This chain connects TRBV5-1 to TRBJ2-2, with D unresolved. Germline CDR1 is SGHRS and CDR2 is YFSETQ. V lost 0 bases, J lost 6 bases, and 9 bases lay in between. The CDR3 consists of 14 residues. CDR3 coding DNA: TGCGCCAGCAGCTTGGCCCGGTTATCCGGGGAGCTGTTTTTT. Encoded protein: CASSLARLSGELFF.

This clonotype was counted a few times. The rearrangement uses TRBV7-9 and TRBJ2-7; D possibly matches TRBD1 or TRBD2 (6 bases each). The CDR3 spans 14 residues. The V gene's germline CDR1 is SEHNR and CDR2 FQNEAQ (reference sequence). V gave up 3 bases and J gave up 2 bases, with 11 bases separating them. The CDR3 sequence: CASSFRGEPYEQYF. The CDR3 region has the DNA TGTGCCAGCAGCTTTAGGGGGGAGCCCTACGAGCAGTACTTC.

CDR3 nucleotides: TGCAGTGCTAGAGATTCCCCCCGCGATGCGGGGTATTACCCCAGGGAGCTGTTTTTT. Residues: CSARDSPRDAGYYPRELFF. The genes are TRBV20-1 and TRBJ2-2; possible D gene TRBD2, 6 bases. V was pared by 0 bases and J by 9 bases, with 29 bases between. Per germline, CDR1 DFQATT and CDR2 SNEGSKA (reference sequence). This CDR3 contains 19 residues.

This clonotype has more than one count but fewer than ten. The CDR3 reads CASSFPPPERGYTF. In nucleotides, the CDR3 is TGTGCCAGCAGTTTCCCCCCCCCAGAGAGGGGCTACACCTTC. The chain combines TRBV28 with TRBJ1-2, with D uncertain. CDR3 size: 14 residues. CDR1 is MDHEN, CDR2 SYDVKM, per germline. The V end lost 3 bases, the J end lost 8 bases, and 16 bases lay between the germline ends.

This clonotype was seen more than once but under ten times. The chain employs TRBV6-1 and TRBJ2-3; D may be TRBD1 or TRBD2 (5 bases each). The V end lost 6 bases, the J end lost 6 bases, and 19 bases lay between the germline ends. Germline CDR1 is MNHNS and CDR2 is SASEGT. The CDR3 has 15 residues. CDR3 sequence reads: CASRTGTLRGDTQYF. The CDR3 DNA reads as TGTGCCAGCAGGACCGGGACCCTCAGAGGGGATACGCAGTATTTT.

This rearrangement joins TRBV4-2 to TRBJ2-2; maybe TRBD2 (6 bases). CDR1 is LGHNA, CDR2 YNFKEQ, per germline. V was cut by 0 bases and J by 3 bases, with 11 bases left in between. The CDR3 has 16 residues. The CDR3 region has the DNA TGTGCCAGCAGCCAAGATGGAGGCGGGGACACCGGGGAGCTGTTTTTT. Translated, it gives CASSQDGGGDTGELFF.

The chain has TRBV5-1 and TRBJ2-5; D is possibly TRBD2 (5 bases). Germline CDR1 SGHRS, CDR2 YFSETQ. The CDR3 spans 14 residues. Between the trimmed V and J ends, which lost 0 bases and 7 bases, there was a span of 13 bases. In DNA, the CDR3 is TGCGCCAGCAGCTTGGACACCACCGGAGGGACCCAGTACTTC. This translates into CASSLDTTGGTQYF.

This clonotype was counted ten times or more. The rearrangement uses TRBV19 and TRBJ2-5; D remains ambiguous. The germline CDR1 and CDR2 sequences are LNHDA and SQIVND (reference sequence). Trimming took 3 bases from V and 2 from J, leaving 16 bases between them. The CDR3 runs to 16 residues. The CDR3: CASSMRSKALQETQYF. As DNA, the CDR3 is TGTGCCAGTAGTATGAGGTCCAAGGCTTTACAAGAGACCCAGTACTTC. Variable domain in full (rest from reference TRBV19 and TRBJ2-5): DGGITQSPKYLFRKEGQNVTLSCEQNLNHDAMYWYRQDPGQGLRLIYYSQIVNDFQKGDIAEGYSVSREKKESFPLTVTSAQKNPTAFYLCASSMRSKALQETQYFGPGTRLLVL.

This chain joins TRBV6-5 and TRBJ2-3; D possibly corresponds to TRBD2 (6 bases). Germline CDR1 reads MNHEY; CDR2 reads SVGAGI. CDR3 length: 14 amino acids. V was trimmed by 4 bases and J by 4 bases, leaving 12 bases between them. The CDR3 protein is CASSSAGLSDTQYF. CDR3 DNA: TGTGCCAGCAGTTCGGCGGGACTTTCAGATACGCAGTATTTT.

The chain employs TRBV10-3 and TRBJ2-7; TRBD1 or TRBD2 may be the D gene (5 bases each). V was cut by 4 bases and J by 7 bases, with 14 bases left in between. This CDR3 comprises 13 residues. Germline loops: CDR1 ENHRY, CDR2 SYGVKD. The CDR3 sequence: CAISGVGRGEQYV. The CDR3 region has the DNA TGTGCCATCAGTGGTGTGGGACGAGGAGAGCAGTACGTC.

This chain joins TRBV6-2 or TRBV6-3 and TRBJ2-7; a possible D gene is TRBD2 (6 bases). There are 15 residues in the CDR3. V was clipped by 0 bases and J by 3 bases, with 12 bases between them. Germline V gene sequence: CDR1 MNHEY, CDR2 SVGEGT. The CDR3 reads CASSYSMGGSYEQYV. The DNA for the CDR3 is TGTGCCAGCAGTTACTCGATGGGGGGAAGCTACGAGCAGTACGTC.

The chain is built from TRBV29-1 and TRBJ1-1; possibly TRBD1 for D (5 bases). The germline V gene has CDR1 SQVTM and CDR2 ANQGSEA. This CDR3 comprises 15 residues. The CDR3 DNA follows: TGCAACGCCTGCCTCACCGGGGCACTGAACACTGAAGCTTTCTTT. This sequence encodes CNACLTGALNTEAFF.

This clonotype was seen repeatedly, ten times or more. The chain carries TRBV20-1 and TRBJ2-4; maybe TRBD2 (5 bases). In germline, CDR1 is DFQATT, CDR2 SNEGSKA (reference sequence). There are 15 residues in the CDR3. With 8 bases removed from V and 0 bases from J, the gap between germline ends came to 17 bases. CDR3: CSTGRGPLAKNIQYF. The CDR3 DNA reads TGCAGTACTGGACGAGGGCCCCTAGCCAAAAACATTCAGTACTTC.